This T cell receptor (beta chain) appears in the sequencing data of a study of cytomegalovirus exposure and HLA in healthy donors. Study-wide results and limits: The authors enumerated over 150 TCR beta chains as linked to cytomegalovirus. The classifier reportedly diagnosed cytomegalovirus status with high sensitivity and specificity. Across donors, most TCRs were seen rarely, yet some public ones were widespread.

This clone was counted only a few times. Its antigen remains unknown. The J segment lost 4 bases and the V segment lost 4 bases, leaving 5 bases of the junction unmatched. Germline V lookup: CDR1 MNHEY, CDR2 SMNVEV (reference sequence). This CDR3 is built from 15 residues. A multiplex PCR was run with 60 Vbeta primers and 13 Jbeta primers. The assay was immunoSEQ multiplex PCR, and TCRdb's table has in-frame clones only and misses some. The sample gives roughly 99,000 clones, less than 80% of which show up once; around 7.4% is in the top ten. The chain has TRBV27 and TRBJ1-2; 11 bases match TRBD1. The sequence came from a man between 25 and 39 years old in good health and CMV-seronegative. Source material: PBMCs. The CDR3 loop reads CASSWAGTGGYGYTF. The CDR3 bases are TGTGCCAGCAGTTGGGCCGGGACAGGGGGCTATGGCTACACCTTC.